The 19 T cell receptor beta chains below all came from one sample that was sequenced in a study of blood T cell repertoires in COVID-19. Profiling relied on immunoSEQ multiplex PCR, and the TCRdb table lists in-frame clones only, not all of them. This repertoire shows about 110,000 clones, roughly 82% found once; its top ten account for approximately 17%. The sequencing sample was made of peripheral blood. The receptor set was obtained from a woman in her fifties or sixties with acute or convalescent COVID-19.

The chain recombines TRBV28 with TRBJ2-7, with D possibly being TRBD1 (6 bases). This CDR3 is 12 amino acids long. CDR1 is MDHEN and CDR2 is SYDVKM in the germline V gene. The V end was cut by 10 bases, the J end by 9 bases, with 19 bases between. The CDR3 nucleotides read TGTGCCACCCAAAGCATTAGGGGGAGGCAGTACTTC. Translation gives CATQSIRGRQYF.

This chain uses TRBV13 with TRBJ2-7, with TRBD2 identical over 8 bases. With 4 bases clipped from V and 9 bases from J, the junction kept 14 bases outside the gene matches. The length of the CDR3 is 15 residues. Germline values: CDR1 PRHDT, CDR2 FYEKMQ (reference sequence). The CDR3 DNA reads TGTGCCAGCAGCTCCCCCGGACTAGCCCTCTCACGGCAGTACTTC. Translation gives CASSSPGLALSRQYF.

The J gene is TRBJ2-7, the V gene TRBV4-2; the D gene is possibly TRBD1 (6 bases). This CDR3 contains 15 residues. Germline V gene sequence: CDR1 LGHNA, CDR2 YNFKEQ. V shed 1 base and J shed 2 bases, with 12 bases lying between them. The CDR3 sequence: CASSQAGTSTYEQYF. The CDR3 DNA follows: TGTGCCAGCAGCCAAGCCGGGACATCAACCTACGAGCAGTACTTC.

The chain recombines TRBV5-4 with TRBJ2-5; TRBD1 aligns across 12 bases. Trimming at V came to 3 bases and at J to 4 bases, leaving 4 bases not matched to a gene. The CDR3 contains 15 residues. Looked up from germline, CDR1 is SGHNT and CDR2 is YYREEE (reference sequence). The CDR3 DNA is TGTGCCAGCAGCTGGGGACAGGGGGCCGGAGAGACCCAGTACTTC. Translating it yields CASSWGQGAGETQYF.

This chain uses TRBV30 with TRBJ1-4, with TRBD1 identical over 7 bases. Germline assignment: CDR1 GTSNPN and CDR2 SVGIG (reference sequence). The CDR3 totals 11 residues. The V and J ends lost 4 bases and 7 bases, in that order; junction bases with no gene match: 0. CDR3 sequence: CAWTGGEKLFF. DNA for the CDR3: TGTGCCTGGACAGGGGGTGAAAAACTGTTTTTT.

CDR3 sequence (DNA): TGCGCCAGCAGCCAAGATACCAGGACAGGTTCGAACACCGGGGAGCTGTTTTTT. Its translation: CASSQDTRTGSNTGELFF. The chain joins TRBV4-3 to TRBJ2-2; 7 bases are a match to TRBD1. The CDR3 spans 18 residues. Losses at the gene ends were 0 bases for V and 0 bases for J; bases not matched to a gene: 7. Per the germline V gene, CDR1 is LGHNA and CDR2 is YSLEER.

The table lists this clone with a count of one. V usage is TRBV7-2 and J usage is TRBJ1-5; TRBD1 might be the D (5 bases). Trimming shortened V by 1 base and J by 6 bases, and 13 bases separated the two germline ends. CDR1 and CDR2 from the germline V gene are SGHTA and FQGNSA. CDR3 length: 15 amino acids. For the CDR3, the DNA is TGTGCCAGCAGCTTAGATGTGGGAGGGGCTCAGCCCCAGCATTTT. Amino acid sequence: CASSLDVGGAQPQHF.

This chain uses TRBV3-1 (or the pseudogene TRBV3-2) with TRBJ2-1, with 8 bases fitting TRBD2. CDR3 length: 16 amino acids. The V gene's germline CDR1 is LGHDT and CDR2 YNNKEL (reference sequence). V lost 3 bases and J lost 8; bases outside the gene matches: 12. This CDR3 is CASSHTGTRLGYEQFF. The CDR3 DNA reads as TGTGCCAGCAGCCACACCGGGACTAGGCTTGGTTATGAGCAGTTCTTC.

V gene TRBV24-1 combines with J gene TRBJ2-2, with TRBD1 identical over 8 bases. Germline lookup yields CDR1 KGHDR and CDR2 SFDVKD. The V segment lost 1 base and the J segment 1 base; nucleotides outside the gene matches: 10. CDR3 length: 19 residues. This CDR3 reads CATSDFPGQVVWNTGELFF. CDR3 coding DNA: TGTGCCACCAGTGATTTCCCGGGACAGGTTGTTTGGAACACCGGGGAGCTGTTTTTT.

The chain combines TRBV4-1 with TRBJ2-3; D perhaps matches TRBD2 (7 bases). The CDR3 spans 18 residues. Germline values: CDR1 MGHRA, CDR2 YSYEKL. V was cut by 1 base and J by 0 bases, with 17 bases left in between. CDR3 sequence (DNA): TGCGCCAGCAGCCAAGCTGTCAGCGGGACAACTAGCACAGATACGCAGTATTTT. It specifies CASSQAVSGTTSTDTQYF.

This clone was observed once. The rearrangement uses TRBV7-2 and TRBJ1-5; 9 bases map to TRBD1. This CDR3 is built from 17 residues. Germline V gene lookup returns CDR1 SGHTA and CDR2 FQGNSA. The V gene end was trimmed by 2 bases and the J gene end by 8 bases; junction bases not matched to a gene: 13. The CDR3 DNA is TGTGCCAGCAGCTTACTTAACAGGGGGCTCGCAAGGGAGCCCCAGCATTTT. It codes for CASSLLNRGLAREPQHF.

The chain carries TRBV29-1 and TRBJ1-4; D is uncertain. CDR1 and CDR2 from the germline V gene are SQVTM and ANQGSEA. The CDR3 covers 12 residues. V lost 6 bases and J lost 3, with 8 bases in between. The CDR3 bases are TGCAGCGTCGGGGTTGCTAATGAAAAACTGTTTTTT. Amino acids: CSVGVANEKLFF.

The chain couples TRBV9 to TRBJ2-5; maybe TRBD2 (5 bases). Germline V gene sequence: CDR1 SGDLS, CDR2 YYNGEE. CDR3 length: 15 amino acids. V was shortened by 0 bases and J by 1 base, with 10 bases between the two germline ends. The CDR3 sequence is CASSVAGVGQETQYF. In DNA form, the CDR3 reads TGTGCCAGCAGCGTAGCCGGGGTCGGCCAAGAGACCCAGTACTTC.

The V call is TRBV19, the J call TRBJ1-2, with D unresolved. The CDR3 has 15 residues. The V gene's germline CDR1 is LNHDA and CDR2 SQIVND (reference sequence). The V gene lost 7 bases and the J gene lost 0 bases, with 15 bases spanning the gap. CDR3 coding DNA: TGTGCCAGTATTACCGGGCAGGAGGCTAACTATGGCTACACCTTC. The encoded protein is CASITGQEANYGYTF.

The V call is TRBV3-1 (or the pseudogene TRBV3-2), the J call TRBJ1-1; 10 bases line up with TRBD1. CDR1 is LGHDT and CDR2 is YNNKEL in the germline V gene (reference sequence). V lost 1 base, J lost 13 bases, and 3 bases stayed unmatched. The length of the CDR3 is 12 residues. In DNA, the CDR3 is TGTGCCAGCAGCCAAGGACAGGGGGCGGGTTTCTTT. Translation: CASSQGQGAGFF.

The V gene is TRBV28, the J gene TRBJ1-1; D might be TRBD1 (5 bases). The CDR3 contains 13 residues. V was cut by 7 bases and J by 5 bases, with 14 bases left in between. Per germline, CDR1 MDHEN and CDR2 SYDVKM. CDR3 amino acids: CASIGWGGTEAFF. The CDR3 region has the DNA TGTGCCAGCATTGGCTGGGGGGGGACTGAAGCTTTCTTT.

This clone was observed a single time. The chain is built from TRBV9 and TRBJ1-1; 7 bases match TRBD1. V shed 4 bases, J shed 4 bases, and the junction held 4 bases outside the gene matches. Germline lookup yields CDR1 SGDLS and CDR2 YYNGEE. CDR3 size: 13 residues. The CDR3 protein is CASSYSGGTEAFF. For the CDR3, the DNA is TGTGCCAGCAGCTATTCAGGGGGCACTGAAGCTTTCTTT.

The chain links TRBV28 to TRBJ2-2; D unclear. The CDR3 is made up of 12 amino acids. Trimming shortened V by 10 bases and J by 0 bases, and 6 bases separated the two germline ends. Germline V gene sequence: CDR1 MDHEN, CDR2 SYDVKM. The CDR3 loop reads CATQANTGELFF. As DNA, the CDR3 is TGTGCCACTCAGGCGAACACCGGGGAGCTGTTTTTT.

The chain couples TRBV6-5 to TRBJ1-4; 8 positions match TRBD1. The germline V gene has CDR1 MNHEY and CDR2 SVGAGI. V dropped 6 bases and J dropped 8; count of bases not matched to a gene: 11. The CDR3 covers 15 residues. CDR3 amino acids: CASRDRAGGKEKLFF. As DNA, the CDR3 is TGTGCCAGCAGGGACAGGGCTGGGGGGAAGGAAAAACTGTTTTTT.